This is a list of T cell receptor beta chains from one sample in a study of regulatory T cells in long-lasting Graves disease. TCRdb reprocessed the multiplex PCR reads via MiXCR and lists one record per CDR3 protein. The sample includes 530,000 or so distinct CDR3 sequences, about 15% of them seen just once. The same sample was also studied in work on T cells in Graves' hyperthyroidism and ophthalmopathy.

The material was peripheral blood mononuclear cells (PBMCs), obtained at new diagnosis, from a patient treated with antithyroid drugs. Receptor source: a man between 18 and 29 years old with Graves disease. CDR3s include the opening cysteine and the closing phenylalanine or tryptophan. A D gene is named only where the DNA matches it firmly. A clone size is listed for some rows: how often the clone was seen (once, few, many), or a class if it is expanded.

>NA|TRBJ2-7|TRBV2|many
TGTGCCAGCGCCAGAACCCCCCGCGAGCAGTACTTC
CASARTPREQYF
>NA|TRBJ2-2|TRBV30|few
TGTGCCTGGAATCCCCAGACCTTTACCGGGGAGCCGTTTTTT
CAWNPQTFTGEPFF
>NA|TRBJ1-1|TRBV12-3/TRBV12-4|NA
TGTGCCAGCAGTTTATGGGAGGAGTACACTGAAGCTTTCTTT
CASSLWEEYTEAFF
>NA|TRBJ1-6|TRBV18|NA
TGTGCCAGTCGTGGACAGCCGATCTATAATTCACCCCTCCACTTT
CASRGQPIYNSPLHF
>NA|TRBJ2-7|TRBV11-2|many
TGTGCCAGCAGCCCGAACTACGAGCAGTACTTC
CASSPNYEQYF
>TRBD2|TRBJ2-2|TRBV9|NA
TGTGCCAGCAGCGTACTGGCTAGCGGAACTCCGAACACCGGGGAGCTGTTTTTT
CASSVLASGTPNTGELFF
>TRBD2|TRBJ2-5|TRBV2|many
TGTGCCAGCACCGGGGGGGCGGGTGTGGAGACCCAGTACTTC
CASTGGAGVETQYF
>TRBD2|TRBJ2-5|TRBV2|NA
TGTGCCAGCAGCCAAGGGACTAGCCGAGAGACCCAGTACTTC
CASSQGTSRETQYF
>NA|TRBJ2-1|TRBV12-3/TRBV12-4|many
TGTGCCACCTCAGGGGGCGGGGGGTACAATGAGCAGTTCTTC
CATSGGGGYNEQFF
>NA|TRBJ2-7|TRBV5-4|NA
TGTGCCAGCAGCTTGTCCTACGGGTACGAGCAGTACTTC
CASSLSYGYEQYF
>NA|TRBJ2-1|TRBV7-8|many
TGTGCCAGCAGCGGGGGGACTTCGTACAATGAGCAGTTCTTC
CASSGGTSYNEQFF
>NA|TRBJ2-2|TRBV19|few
TGTGCCAGTAGGTTCGGCAGAATGACCGGGGAGCTGTTTTTT
CASRFGRMTGELFF
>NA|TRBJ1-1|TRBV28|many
TGTGCCAGCAGTCCGAGGAGGGAAGCTTTCTTT
CASSPRREAFF
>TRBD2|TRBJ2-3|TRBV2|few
TGTGCAATCGGGACTAGGGAATACACAGATACGCAGTATTTT
CAIGTREYTDTQYF
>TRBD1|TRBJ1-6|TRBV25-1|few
TGTGCCAGCAGTCCCGGGACAGGGGTTCATAATTCACCCCTCCACTTT
CASSPGTGVHNSPLHF
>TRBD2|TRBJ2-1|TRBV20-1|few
TGCAGTGCCCTTGGACTAGAGATGCGGGAGGGCCTTGGGTTCTTC
CSALGLEMREGLGFF
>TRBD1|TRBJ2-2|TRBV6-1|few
TGTGCCAGCAGTGAGGCGACAGGGCGGGCCGGGGAGCTGTTTTTT
CASSEATGRAGELFF
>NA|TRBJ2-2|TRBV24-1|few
TGTGCCACCAGTGATGACACAGGGAGTCCCGGGGAGCCGTTTTTT
CATSDDTGSPGEPFF
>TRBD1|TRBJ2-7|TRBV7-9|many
TGTGCCAGCAGCTTAGTAGGGGGCGATCTTCCCTACGAGCAGTACTTC
CASSLVGGDLPYEQYF
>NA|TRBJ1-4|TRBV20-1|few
TGCAGTGCTCTCCCCAATGCTGCGGCTAATGAAAAACTGTTTTTT
CSALPNAAANEKLFF
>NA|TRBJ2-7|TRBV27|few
TGTGCCAGCAGTTCAAAGGATGTCTCCTACGAGCAGTACTTC
CASSSKDVSYEQYF
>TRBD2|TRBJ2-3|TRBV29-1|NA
TGCAGCGTGGGACTAGCGGGAGGGGCGACAGATACGCAGTATTTT
CSVGLAGGATDTQYF
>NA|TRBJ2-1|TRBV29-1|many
TGCAGCGTCGCCCCCTCCTACAATGAGCAGTTCTTC
CSVAPSYNEQFF
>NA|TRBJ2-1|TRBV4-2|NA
TGTGCCAGCAGCCGGACTGATAGCTCCTACAATGAGCAGTTCTTC
CASSRTDSSYNEQFF
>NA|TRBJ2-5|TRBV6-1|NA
TGTGCCAGCAGTCCGGGGGACAGAGTAGAGACCCAGTACTTC
CASSPGDRVETQYF
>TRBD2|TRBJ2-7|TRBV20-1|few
TGCAGTGCTAGTCTCCCGGGGGGAAACGAGCAGTACTTC
CSASLPGGNEQYF
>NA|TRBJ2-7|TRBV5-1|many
TGCGCCAGCAGCATCCGGGACGGGGACACCTACGAGCAGTACTTC
CASSIRDGDTYEQYF
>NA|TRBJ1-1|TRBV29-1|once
TGCAGCGTCTCAGTTGGGGGCAGTAACACTGAAGCTTTCTTT
CSVSVGGSNTEAFF
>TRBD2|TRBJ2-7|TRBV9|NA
TGTGCCAGCAGCGTACTCGCGGGAGGCTCCTACGAGCAGTACTTC
CASSVLAGGSYEQYF
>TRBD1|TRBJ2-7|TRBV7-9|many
TGTGCCAGCAGTCTCCGGGACAGGGGCTACGAGCAGTACTTC
CASSLRDRGYEQYF
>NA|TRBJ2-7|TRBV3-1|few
TGTGCCAGCAGCGGCCCGGGAAACTACGAGCAGTACTTC
CASSGPGNYEQYF
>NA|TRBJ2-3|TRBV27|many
TGTGCCAGCAGTTTATCCGCTAGACTAAGCACAGATACGCAGTATTTT
CASSLSARLSTDTQYF
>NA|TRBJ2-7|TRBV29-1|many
TGCAGCGTTGAGGGGGTGTACGAGCAGTACTTC
CSVEGVYEQYF
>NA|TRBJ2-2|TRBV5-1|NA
TGCGCCAGCAGCTCCGAGGGGGTCGATATTTCCGGGGAGCTGTTTTTT
CASSSEGVDISGELFF
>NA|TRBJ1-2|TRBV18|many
TGTGCCAGCTCAACTGGACCCATCAACTATGGCTACACCTTC
CASSTGPINYGYTF
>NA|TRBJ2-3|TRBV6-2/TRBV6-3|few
TGTGCCAGCAGTTACCGACAGAGCACAGATACGCAGTATTTT
CASSYRQSTDTQYF
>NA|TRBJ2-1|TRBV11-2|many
TGTGCCAGCAGTTGGACGTCCTACAATGAGCAGTTCTTC
CASSWTSYNEQFF
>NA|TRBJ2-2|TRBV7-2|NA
TGTGCCAGCAGCTTAACTGTCACCGGGGAGCTGTTTTTT
CASSLTVTGELFF
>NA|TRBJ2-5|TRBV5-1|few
TGCGCCAGCAGCTTCGGGGTAATGAGAGAGACCCAGTACTTC
CASSFGVMRETQYF
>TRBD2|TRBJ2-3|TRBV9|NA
TGTGCCAGCAGCGTTGGAGCGGGAGGTGCAGATACGCAGTATTTT
CASSVGAGGADTQYF
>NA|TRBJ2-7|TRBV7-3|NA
TGTGCCAGCAGCCCCCCAGGGAGTGCCTTCGACGAGCAGTACTTC
CASSPPGSAFDEQYF
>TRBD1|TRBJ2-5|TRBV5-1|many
TGCGCCAGCAGTTTGGTAGGGACAGGGGAAATGGAGACCCAGTACTTC
CASSLVGTGEMETQYF
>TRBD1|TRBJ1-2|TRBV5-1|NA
TGCGCCAGCAGCTTGTGGGACAGCAGCTATGGCTACACCTTC
CASSLWDSSYGYTF
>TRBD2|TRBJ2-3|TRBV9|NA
TGTGCCAGCAGCGTAGCATCCGGGACTACCACAGATACGCAGTATTTT
CASSVASGTTTDTQYF
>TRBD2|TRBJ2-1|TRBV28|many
TGTGCCAGCATCGCCCCGGTGGGACTAGCGGGCTTTTCGAACAATGAGCAGTTCTTC
CASIAPVGLAGFSNNEQFF
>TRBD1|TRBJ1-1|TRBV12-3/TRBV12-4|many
TGTGCCAGCAGAAAGACAGGGGACACTGAAGCTTTCTTT
CASRKTGDTEAFF
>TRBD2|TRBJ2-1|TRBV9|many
TGTGCCAGCAGTGTAGCGGGATCATACAATGAGCAGTTCTTC
CASSVAGSYNEQFF
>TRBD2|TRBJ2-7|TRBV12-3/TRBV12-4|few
TGTGCCAGCAGTCCCAAGAGGCGCGGGAGGGCCCGCGAGCAGTACTTC
CASSPKRRGRAREQYF
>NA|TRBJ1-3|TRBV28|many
TGTGCCAGCAGTGACTTGGGCTCTGGAAACACCATATATTTT
CASSDLGSGNTIYF
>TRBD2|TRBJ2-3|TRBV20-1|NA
TGCAGTGCCCCCCGGGGGGGAGAGTGGGCAGATACGCAGTATTTT
CSAPRGGEWADTQYF
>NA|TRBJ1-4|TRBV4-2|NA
TGTGCCAGCAGCCAAGATGAGGGGCTCGGAGGTGAAAAACTGTTTTTT
CASSQDEGLGGEKLFF
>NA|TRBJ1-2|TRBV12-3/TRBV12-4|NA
TGTGCCAGCAGTTTCTACAGAGGGGATGGCTACACCTTC
CASSFYRGDGYTF